The 22 T cell receptor beta chains below come from one sample, sequenced in a study of post-analysis software for immune sequencing data. Study-wide results and caveats: The five TRBV segments detected at higher frequency in patients than in controls included TRBV5-6, TRBV5-1 and TRBV20-1.

No cognate antigen is known for these TCRs. Unique molecular identifiers tagged the TCR beta cDNA libraries. From the PCR reads, TCRdb called clonotypes with MiXCR, one entry per CDR3 protein. The table lists hundreds of thousands of distinct CDR3 sequences, 59% of them singletons, with 10% to 12% in the top ten. The sequencing input was blood. The receptors come from a girl aged 2-9 years with multiple sclerosis.

In this sample, this clonotype turned up a few times. The chain carries TRBV11-2 and TRBJ1-4, with D maybe TRBD1 (5 bases). Trimming cost V 6 bases and J 7 bases, with 15 bases left between them. The germline gives CDR1 SGHAT, CDR2 FQNNGV. CDR3 length: 14 residues. In DNA form, the CDR3 reads TGTGCCAGCAGACCCACGGGGAGGGGTGAAAAACTGTTTTTT. Its translation: CASRPTGRGEKLFF.

In DNA, the CDR3 is TGTGCCAGCAGCCAACGGCGCCTCGGGGCCCCCAATGAGCAGTTCTTC. Protein: CASSQRRLGAPNEQFF. This chain uses TRBV4-2 with TRBJ2-1; D may match TRBD1 or TRBD2 (5 bases each). The ends were cut back, 2 bases at V and 6 bases at J, with 17 bases in the middle. Germline CDR1 is LGHNA and CDR2 is YNFKEQ. This CDR3 contains 16 residues.

J is TRBJ1-5 and V is TRBV7-9, with D perhaps matching TRBD1 (5 bases). Germline V gene sequence: CDR1 SEHNR, CDR2 FQNEAQ (reference sequence). Trimming pared 6 bases from V and 4 bases from J, leaving 7 bases between. This CDR3 comprises 12 residues. The DNA for the CDR3 is TGTGCCAGCAGGACAGAGAATCAGCCCCAGCATTTT. This codes for CASRTENQPQHF.

The rearrangement joins TRBV19 to TRBJ2-1, with 7 bases aligning to TRBD1. This CDR3 comprises 12 residues. The germline gives CDR1 LNHDA, CDR2 SQIVND (reference sequence). DNA of the CDR3: TGTGCATCCGGGACAGTCTACAATGAGCAGTTCTTC. It encodes CASGTVYNEQFF.

The V gene is TRBV20-1, the J gene TRBJ2-3; 11 bases agree with TRBD2. J lost 8 bases, V lost 1 base, and 11 bases had no gene match. Germline CDR1 reads DFQATT; CDR2 reads SNEGSKA (reference sequence). The CDR3 is 16 amino acids. The CDR3 DNA is TGCAGTGCTAGAGTTATAGCGGGAGGGCCCTGTACTACGCAGTATTTT. Translating gives CSARVIAGGPCTTQYF.

V and J are TRBV5-1 and TRBJ2-3, with TRBD1 as a possible D gene (6 bases). Germline V gives CDR1 SGHRS, CDR2 YFSETQ. V lost 3 bases, J lost 4 bases, and 12 bases lay in between. This CDR3 has 14 amino acids. CDR3 in DNA: TGCGCCAGCAGCTATTGGACAGTTGCAGATACGCAGTATTTT. Protein product: CASSYWTVADTQYF.

The J gene is TRBJ1-2, the V gene TRBV29-1, with 8 nucleotides matching TRBD1. V was clipped by 1 base and J by 0 bases; unmatched bases: 1. Germline-derived CDR1 and CDR2 are SQVTM and ANQGSEA. There are 14 residues in the CDR3. As DNA, the CDR3 is TGCAGCGTTGAAGTGACAGGGGCTAACTATGGCTACACCTTC. The encoded protein is CSVEVTGANYGYTF.

J is TRBJ1-5 and V is TRBV29-1; 11 nucleotides match TRBD1. Germline loops: CDR1 SQVTM, CDR2 ANQGSEA. V lost 4 bases, J lost 7 bases, and 3 bases stayed unmatched. CDR3 length equals 13 residues. The CDR3 is CSVAGTGGQPQHF. The CDR3 nucleotides are TGCAGCGTTGCAGGGACAGGGGGGCAGCCCCAGCATTTT.

This chain connects TRBV27 to TRBJ2-5; the D is unclear. The CDR3 totals 15 residues. Per germline, CDR1 MNHEY and CDR2 SMNVEV (reference sequence). Trimming left V 10 bases short and J 2 bases short, with 20 bases between. CDR3: CANLSSRDKQETQYF. The CDR3 bases are TGTGCCAACCTTTCAAGCCGAGATAAACAAGAGACCCAGTACTTC.

This clonotype was detected only a few times. V usage is TRBV12-3 or TRBV12-4 and J usage is TRBJ2-3, with 9 bases identical to TRBD2. The V gene end was trimmed by 2 bases and the J gene end by 2 bases; junction bases not matched to a gene: 8. The CDR3 runs to 17 residues. CDR3 amino acids: CASSLQGLAGNTDTQYF. The CDR3 bases are TGTGCCAGCAGTTTACAGGGTCTAGCGGGAAACACAGATACGCAGTATTTT.

This clonotype has only a few counts. The chain joins TRBV3-1 to TRBJ2-7; D may match TRBD1 or TRBD2 (5 bases each). The CDR3 is 12 residues long. The V gene's germline CDR1 is LGHDT and CDR2 YNNKEL (reference sequence). The V gene lost 1 base and the J gene lost 8 bases, with 9 bases spanning the gap. CDR3 sequence: CASSQGGKQQYF. CDR3 coding DNA: TGTGCCAGCAGCCAAGGGGGGAAACAGCAGTACTTC.

The chain carries TRBV5-1 and TRBJ2-5; TRBD1 agrees at 7 bases. Near its end, the DNA agrees better with TRBJ2-7, so the J call may be wrong. In germline, CDR1 is SGHRS, CDR2 YFSETQ. CDR3 length: 14 amino acids. CDR3 DNA sequence: TGCGCCAGCAGCTTGACAGGGGTTACAAACGAGCAGTACTTC. Amino acid sequence: CASSLTGVTNEQYF.

This clonotype was counted between two and nine times. The chain links TRBV2 to TRBJ1-5; 7 positions agree with TRBD1. Germline trimming cut 7 bases from V and 5 bases from J; bases unmatched to any gene: 11. The CDR3 consists of 15 residues. Germline V gives CDR1 SNHLY, CDR2 FYNNEI. This CDR3 is CASIPDRAKDQPQHF. The CDR3 bases are TGTGCCAGCATTCCCGACAGGGCCAAAGATCAGCCCCAGCATTTT.

The CDR3 DNA reads TGCAGCGTCCGGGACAGTATCTACGAGCAGTACTTC. It is translated as CSVRDSIYEQYF. The rearrangement joins TRBV29-1 to TRBJ2-7, with 7 bases aligning to TRBD1. The CDR3 loop spans 12 amino acids. Germline loops: CDR1 SQVTM, CDR2 ANQGSEA. Unmatched junction bases numbered 5, after V lost 6 bases and J lost 3 bases.

This clonotype was detected a few times. This chain joins TRBV20-1 and TRBJ2-1, with TRBD2 matching over 9 bases. The CDR3 runs 14 residues. Trimming cost V 5 bases and J 4 bases; bases outside gene matches: 6. The V gene's germline CDR1 is DFQATT and CDR2 SNEGSKA (reference sequence). The CDR3 DNA is TGCAGTGCTGGTCCTAGCGGGGATTACAATGAGCAGTTCTTC. It is translated as CSAGPSGDYNEQFF.

The rearrangement uses TRBV7-9 and TRBJ1-2, with D maybe TRBD1 (6 bases). This CDR3 is built from 15 residues. Germline V gene sequence: CDR1 SEHNR, CDR2 FQNEAQ (reference sequence). Between the trimmed V and J ends, which lost 5 bases and 5 bases, there was a span of 18 bases. This chain's CDR3 is CASSPHPGARYGYTF. The CDR3 bases are TGTGCCAGCAGCCCCCATCCGGGGGCCCGTTATGGCTACACCTTC. The variable domain in full, completed from reference TRBV7-9 and TRBJ1-2, reads DTGVSQNPRHKITKRGQNVTFRCDPISEHNRLYWYRQTLGQGPEFLTYFQNEAQLEKSRLLSDRFSAERPKGSFSTLEIQRTEQGDSAMYLCASSPHPGARYGYTFGSGTRLTVV.

The chain is built from TRBV12-3 or TRBV12-4 and TRBJ1-5; weak D call: TRBD1 (6 bases). V was shortened by 5 bases and J by 2 bases, with 13 bases between the two germline ends. There are 15 residues in the CDR3. The chain's CDR3 is CASSTQGQGNQPQHF. The CDR3 DNA follows: TGTGCCAGCAGTACCCAGGGGCAGGGCAATCAGCCCCAGCATTTT.

The chain recombines TRBV20-1 with TRBJ2-5; 9 positions agree with TRBD1. CDR1 is DFQATT, CDR2 SNEGSKA, per germline (reference sequence). The CDR3 length is 13 residues. V lost 6 bases, J lost 3 bases, and 5 bases stayed unmatched. The CDR3, as DNA: TGCAGTGCCCTACAGGGGGCGAAAGAGACCCAGTACTTC. This codes for CSALQGAKETQYF.

The chain has TRBV5-1 and TRBJ2-7; D is perhaps TRBD2 (5 bases). Germline CDR1 SGHRS, CDR2 YFSETQ. CDR3 length: 14 residues. Between the trimmed V and J ends, which lost 3 bases and 2 bases, there was a span of 12 bases. The CDR3 loop reads CASSWTGKTYEQYF. Here the CDR3 DNA reads TGCGCCAGCAGCTGGACGGGAAAAACCTACGAGCAGTACTTC.

This clonotype was seen only a few times. This chain connects TRBV7-7 to TRBJ2-5; 7 bases agree with TRBD1. Germline values: CDR1 SSHAT, CDR2 FNYEAQ (reference sequence). This CDR3 comprises 15 residues. Unmatched junction bases numbered 6, after V lost 4 bases and J lost 1 base. The CDR3 nucleotides read TGTGCCAGCAGCTCGGGGACAGCCTTCCAAGAGACCCAGTACTTC. As protein: CASSSGTAFQETQYF.

This clonotype has only a few counts. The chain combines TRBV6-2 or TRBV6-3 with TRBJ2-1; D is uncertain. Germline V gives CDR1 MNHEY, CDR2 SVGEGT. This CDR3 has 15 residues. V was trimmed by 6 bases and J by 1 base, leaving 13 bases between them. CDR3 DNA sequence: TGTGCCAGCAGCCGATTGGCAGATTCCTACAATGAGCAGTTCTTC. It encodes CASSRLADSYNEQFF.

Details on this clonotype: The junction differs from germline at one of its ends, possibly a read error. The rearrangement links TRBV4-1 to TRBJ2-3; 10 nucleotides line up with TRBD2. Looked up from germline, CDR1 is MGHRA and CDR2 is YSYEKL. CDR3 length equals 16 residues. CDR3 sequence: CASSPDSGGRKDTQYF. The CDR3 region has the DNA TGCGCCAGTAGCCCAGATAGCGGGGGGCGAAAGGATACGCAGTATTTT.